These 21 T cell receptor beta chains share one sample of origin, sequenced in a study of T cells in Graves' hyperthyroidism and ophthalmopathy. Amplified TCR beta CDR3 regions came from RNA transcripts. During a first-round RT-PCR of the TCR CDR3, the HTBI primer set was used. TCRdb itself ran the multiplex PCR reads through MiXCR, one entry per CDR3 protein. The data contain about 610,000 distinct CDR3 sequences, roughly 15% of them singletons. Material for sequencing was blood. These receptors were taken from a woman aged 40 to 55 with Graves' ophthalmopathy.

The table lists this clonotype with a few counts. CDR3 amino acids: CSAIRAASSYEQYF. DNA of the CDR3: TGCAGTGCTATCAGGGCAGCAAGCTCCTACGAGCAGTACTTC. V is TRBV20-1 and J is TRBJ2-7, with D maybe TRBD1 (5 bases). The CDR3 spans 14 residues. The V and J ends lost 4 bases and 0 bases respectively, with 13 bases between them. From germline, CDR1 is DFQATT and CDR2 SNEGSKA (reference sequence).

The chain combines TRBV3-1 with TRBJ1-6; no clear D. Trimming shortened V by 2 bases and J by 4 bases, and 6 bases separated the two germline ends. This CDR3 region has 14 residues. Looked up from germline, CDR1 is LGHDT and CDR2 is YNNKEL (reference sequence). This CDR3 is CASSQSGYNSPLHF. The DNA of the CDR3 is TGTGCCAGCAGCCAATCAGGATATAATTCACCCCTCCACTTT.

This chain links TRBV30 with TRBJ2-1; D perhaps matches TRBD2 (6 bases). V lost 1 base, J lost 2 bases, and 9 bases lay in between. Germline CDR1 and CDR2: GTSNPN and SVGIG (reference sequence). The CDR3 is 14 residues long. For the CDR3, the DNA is TGTGCCTGGAGTGCACTAGCAACCTACAATGAGCAGTTCTTC. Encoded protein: CAWSALATYNEQFF.

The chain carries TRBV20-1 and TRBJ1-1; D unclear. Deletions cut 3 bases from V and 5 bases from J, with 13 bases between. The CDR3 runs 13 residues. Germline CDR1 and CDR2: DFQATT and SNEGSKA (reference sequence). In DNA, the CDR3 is TGCAGTGCTAGGGGTTATTGGGGAACTGAAGCTTTCTTT. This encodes CSARGYWGTEAFF.

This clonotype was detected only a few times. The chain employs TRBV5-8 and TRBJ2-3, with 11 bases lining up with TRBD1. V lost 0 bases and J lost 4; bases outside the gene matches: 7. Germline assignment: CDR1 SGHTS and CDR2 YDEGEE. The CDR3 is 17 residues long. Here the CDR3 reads CASSLGTGGEIPDTQYF. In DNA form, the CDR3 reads TGTGCCAGCAGCTTGGGGACAGGGGGCGAAATACCAGATACGCAGTATTTT.

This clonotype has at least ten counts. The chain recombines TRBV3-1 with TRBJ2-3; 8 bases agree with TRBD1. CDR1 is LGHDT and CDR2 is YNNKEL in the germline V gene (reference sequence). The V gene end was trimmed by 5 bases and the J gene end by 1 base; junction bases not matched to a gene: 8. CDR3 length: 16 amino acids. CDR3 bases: TGTGCCAGCAGCTCACAACAGGGGGGCGGCACAGATACGCAGTATTTT. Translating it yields CASSSQQGGGTDTQYF.

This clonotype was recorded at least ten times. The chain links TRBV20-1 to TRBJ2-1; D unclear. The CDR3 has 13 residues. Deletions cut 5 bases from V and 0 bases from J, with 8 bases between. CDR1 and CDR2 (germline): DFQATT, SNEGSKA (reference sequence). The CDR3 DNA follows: TGCAGTGCTCCTACAATCTCCTACAATGAGCAGTTCTTC. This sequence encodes CSAPTISYNEQFF.

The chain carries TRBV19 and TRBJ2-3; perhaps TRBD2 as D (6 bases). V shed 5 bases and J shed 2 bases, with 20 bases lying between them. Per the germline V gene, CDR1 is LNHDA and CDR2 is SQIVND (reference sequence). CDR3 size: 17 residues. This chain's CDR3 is CASSLLGGRPNTDTQYF. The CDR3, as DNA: TGTGCCAGTAGTCTCCTCGGAGGGAGGCCCAACACAGATACGCAGTATTTT.

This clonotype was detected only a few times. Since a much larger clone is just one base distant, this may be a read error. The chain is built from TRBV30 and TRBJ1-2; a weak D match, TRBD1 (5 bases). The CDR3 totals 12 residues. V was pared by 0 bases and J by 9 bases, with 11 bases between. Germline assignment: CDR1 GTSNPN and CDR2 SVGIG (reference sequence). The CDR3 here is CAWSVGHLSYTF. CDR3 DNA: TGTGCCTGGAGTGTCGGACATTTGAGCTACACCTTC.

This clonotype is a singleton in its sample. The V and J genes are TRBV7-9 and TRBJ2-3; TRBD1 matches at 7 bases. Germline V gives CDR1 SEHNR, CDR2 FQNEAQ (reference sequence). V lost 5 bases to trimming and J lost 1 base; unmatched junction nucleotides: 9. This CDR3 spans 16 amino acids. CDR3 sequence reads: CASSLHGTEGTDTQYF. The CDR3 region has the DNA TGTGCCAGCAGCCTCCACGGGACAGAAGGCACAGATACGCAGTATTTT.

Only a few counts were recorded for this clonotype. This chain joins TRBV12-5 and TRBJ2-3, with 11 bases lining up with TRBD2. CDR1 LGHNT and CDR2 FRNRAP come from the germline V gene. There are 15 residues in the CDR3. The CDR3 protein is CARILIAGGKDTQYF. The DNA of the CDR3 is TGTGCCAGAATCCTGATAGCGGGGGGGAAAGATACGCAGTATTTT.

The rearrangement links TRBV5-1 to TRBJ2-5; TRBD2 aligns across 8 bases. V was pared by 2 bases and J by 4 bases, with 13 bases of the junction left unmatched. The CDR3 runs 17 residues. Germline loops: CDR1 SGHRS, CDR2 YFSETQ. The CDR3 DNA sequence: TGCGCCAGCAGCTTTGGCGTGGCGGGGGGAAAAGGAGAGACCCAGTACTTC. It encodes CASSFGVAGGKGETQYF. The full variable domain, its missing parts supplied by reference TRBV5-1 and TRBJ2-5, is KAGVTQTPRYLIKTRGQQVTLSCSPISGHRSVSWYQQTPGQGLQFLFEYFSETQRNKGNFPGRFSGRQFSNSRSEMNVSTLELGDSALYLCASSFGVAGGKGETQYFGPGTRLLVL.

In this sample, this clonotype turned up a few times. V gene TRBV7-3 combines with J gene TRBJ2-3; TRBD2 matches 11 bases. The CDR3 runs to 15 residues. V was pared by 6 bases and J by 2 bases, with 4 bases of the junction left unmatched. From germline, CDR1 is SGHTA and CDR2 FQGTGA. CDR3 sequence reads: CASRWGLADTDTQYF. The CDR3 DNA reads TGTGCCAGCAGGTGGGGACTAGCGGACACAGATACGCAGTATTTT.

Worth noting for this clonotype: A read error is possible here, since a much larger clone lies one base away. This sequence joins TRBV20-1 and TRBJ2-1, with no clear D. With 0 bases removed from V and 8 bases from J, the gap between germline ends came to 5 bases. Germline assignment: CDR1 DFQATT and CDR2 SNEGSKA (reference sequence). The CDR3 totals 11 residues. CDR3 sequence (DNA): TGCAGTGCTAGAGATCGCCATGAGCAGTTCTTC. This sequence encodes CSARDRHEQFF.

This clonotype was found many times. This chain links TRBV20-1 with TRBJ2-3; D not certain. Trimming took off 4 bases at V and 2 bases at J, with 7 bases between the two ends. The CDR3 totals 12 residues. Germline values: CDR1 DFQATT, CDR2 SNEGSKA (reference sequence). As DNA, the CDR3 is TGCAGTGCTATGCAGTCCACAGATACGCAGTATTTT. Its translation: CSAMQSTDTQYF.

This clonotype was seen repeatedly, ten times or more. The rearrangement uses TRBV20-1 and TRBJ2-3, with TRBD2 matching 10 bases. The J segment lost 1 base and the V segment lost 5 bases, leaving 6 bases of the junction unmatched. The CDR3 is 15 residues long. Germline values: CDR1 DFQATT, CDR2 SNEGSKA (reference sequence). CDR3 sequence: CSAPRLAGGTDTQYF. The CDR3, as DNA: TGCAGTGCTCCTCGGCTAGCGGGAGGCACAGATACGCAGTATTTT.

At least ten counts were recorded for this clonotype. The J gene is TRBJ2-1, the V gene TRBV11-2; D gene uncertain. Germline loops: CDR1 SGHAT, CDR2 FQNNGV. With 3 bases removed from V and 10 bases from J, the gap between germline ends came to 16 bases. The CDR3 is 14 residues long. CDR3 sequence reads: CASSFPTPPEEQFF. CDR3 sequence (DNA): TGTGCCAGCAGCTTCCCGACACCCCCTGAGGAGCAGTTCTTC.

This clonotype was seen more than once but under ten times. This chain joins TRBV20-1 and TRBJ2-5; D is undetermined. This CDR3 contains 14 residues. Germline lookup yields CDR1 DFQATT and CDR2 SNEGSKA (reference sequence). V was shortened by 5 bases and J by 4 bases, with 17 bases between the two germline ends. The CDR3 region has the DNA TGCAGTGCTCCAAGGCCGGTGGTGGGAGAGACCCAGTACTTC. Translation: CSAPRPVVGETQYF.

CDR3 DNA sequence: TGCAGCGTTGAGCCCAACCATGAGCAGTTCTTC. Translating it yields CSVEPNHEQFF. This chain uses TRBV29-1 with TRBJ2-1, with D unresolved. Germline CDR1 is SQVTM and CDR2 is ANQGSEA. V dropped 3 bases and J dropped 8 bases, with 8 bases sitting between them. The CDR3 runs to 11 residues.

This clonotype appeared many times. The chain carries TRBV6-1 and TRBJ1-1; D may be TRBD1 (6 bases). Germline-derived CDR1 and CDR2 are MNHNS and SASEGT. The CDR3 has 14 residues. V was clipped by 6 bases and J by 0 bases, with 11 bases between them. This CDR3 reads CASRGGQLNTEAFF. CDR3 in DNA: TGTGCCAGCAGGGGCGGACAGCTGAACACTGAAGCTTTCTTT.

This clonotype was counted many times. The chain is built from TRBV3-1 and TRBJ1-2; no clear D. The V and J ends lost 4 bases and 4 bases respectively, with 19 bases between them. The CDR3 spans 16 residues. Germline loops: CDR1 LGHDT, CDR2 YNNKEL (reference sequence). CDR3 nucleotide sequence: TGTGCCAGCAGCCCAGACTTTTCAGGTGGGGTCTATGGCTACACCTTC. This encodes CASSPDFSGGVYGYTF.